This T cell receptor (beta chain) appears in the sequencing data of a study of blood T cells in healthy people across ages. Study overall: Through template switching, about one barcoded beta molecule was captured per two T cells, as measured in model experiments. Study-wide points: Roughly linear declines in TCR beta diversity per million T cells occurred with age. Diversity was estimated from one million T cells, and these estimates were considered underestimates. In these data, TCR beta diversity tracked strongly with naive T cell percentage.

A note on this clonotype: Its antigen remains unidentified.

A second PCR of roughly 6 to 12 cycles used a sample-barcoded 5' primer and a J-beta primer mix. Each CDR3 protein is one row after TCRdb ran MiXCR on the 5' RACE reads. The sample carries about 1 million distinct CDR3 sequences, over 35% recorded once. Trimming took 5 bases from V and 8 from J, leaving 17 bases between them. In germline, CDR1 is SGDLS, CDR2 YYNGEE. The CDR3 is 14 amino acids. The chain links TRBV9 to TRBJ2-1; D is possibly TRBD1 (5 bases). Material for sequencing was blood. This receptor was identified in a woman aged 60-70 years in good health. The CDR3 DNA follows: TGTGCCAGCAGGCCCGCCCAGGGAATCGATGAGCAGTTCTTC. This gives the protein CASRPAQGIDEQFF. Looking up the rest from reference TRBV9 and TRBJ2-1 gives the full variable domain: DSGVTQTPKHLITATGQRVTLRCSPRSGDLSVYWYQQSLDQGLQFLIQYYNGEERAKGNILERFSAQQFPDLHSELNLSSLELGDSALYFCASRPAQGIDEQFFGPGTRLTVL.